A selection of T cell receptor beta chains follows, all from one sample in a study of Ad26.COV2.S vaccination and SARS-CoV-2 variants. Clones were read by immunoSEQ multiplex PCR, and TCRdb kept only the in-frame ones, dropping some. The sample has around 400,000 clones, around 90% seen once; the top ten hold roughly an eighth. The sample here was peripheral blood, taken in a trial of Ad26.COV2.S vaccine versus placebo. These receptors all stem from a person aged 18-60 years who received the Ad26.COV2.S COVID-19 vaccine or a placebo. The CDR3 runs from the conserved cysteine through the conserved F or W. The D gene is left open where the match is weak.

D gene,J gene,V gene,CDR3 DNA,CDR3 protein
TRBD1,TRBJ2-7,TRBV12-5,TGTGCTAGTGGGTCTCCGGGACAGCGAACCTACGAGCAGTACTTC,CASGSPGQRTYEQYF
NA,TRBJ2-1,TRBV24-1,TGTGCCACCAGTGTGGGCAATGAGCAGTTCTTC,CATSVGNEQFF
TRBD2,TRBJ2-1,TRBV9,TGTGCCAGCAGCGTTAGCGGGAGAACGAATGAGCAGTTCTTC,CASSVSGRTNEQFF
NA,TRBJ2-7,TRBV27,TGTGCCAGCAGTTTCGGGGTACAGCAGTACTTC,CASSFGVQQYF
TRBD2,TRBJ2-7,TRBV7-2,TGTGCCAGCAGCTTAGCGTCGACTAGCGGGAGTGACGAGCAGTACTTC,CASSLASTSGSDEQYF
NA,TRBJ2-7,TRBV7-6,TGTGCCAGCAGCTTAGTAGGAGGAAGAGGAGTCCACGAGCAGTACTTC,CASSLVGGRGVHEQYF
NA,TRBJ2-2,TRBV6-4,TGTGCCAGCAGTGACGAAAAACTGCGGGGAAACACCGGGGAGCTGTTTTTT,CASSDEKLRGNTGELFF
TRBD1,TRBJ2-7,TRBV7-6,TGTGCCAGCAGCCCCTACAGGGGGGACTACGAGCAGTACTTC,CASSPYRGDYEQYF
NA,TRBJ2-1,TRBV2,TGTGCCAGCAGTTTTCCTCTAGGCCACAATGAGCAGTTCTTC,CASSFPLGHNEQFF
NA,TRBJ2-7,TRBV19,TGTGCCAGTAGTATGTTCGGGAGTGGATACGAGCAGTACTTC,CASSMFGSGYEQYF
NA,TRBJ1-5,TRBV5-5,TGTGCCAGCAGCTTGGGTGGGAATAGCAATCAGCCCCAGCATTTT,CASSLGGNSNQPQHF
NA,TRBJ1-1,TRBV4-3,TGCGCCAGCAGCCGGACTAGGACGGATAGCAACGAAGCTTTCTTT,CASSRTRTDSNEAFF